This T cell receptor (beta chain) stems from a study of blood T cell repertoires in COVID-19. Study-wide context: Sites in the United States, Italy and Spain provided acute and convalescent COVID-19 samples. Sources were T cells, B-cell-depleted T cells, or PBMCs; the material itself was cDNA or gDNA.

Original analysis: Scientists estimated how many nucleated cells there were by amplifying reference gene primers. Clones were sequenced by immunoSEQ multiplex PCR, and TCRdb holds only the in-frame ones, with some missing. D and trimming come from the DNA, and the V and J calls and clone size come from that table. There are under 150,000 clones in the sample; approximately 90% occur only once, and roughly 28% lies in the top ten. The CDR3 is 14 residues long. CDR1 MNHEY and CDR2 SMNVEV come from the germline V gene (reference sequence). Unmatched junction bases numbered 7, after V lost 3 bases and J lost 8 bases.

The clonotype comes from a human donor in a cohort sampled during active COVID-19. The chain has TRBV27 and TRBJ1-2, with TRBD1 identical over 9 bases. Sequencing was performed on peripheral blood. The CDR3 is CASSFVTGGYGYTF. In DNA, the CDR3 is TGTGCCAGCAGTTTCGTGACAGGGGGGTACGGCTACACCTTC.